What follows are 2 T cell receptor beta chains derived from one specimen sequenced in a study of CXCR3-negative and CXCR3-positive naive CD8 T cells. Study-wide results and limits: When CXCR3-positive naive cells were set against CXCR3-negative naive cells, the former had more hydrophobic TRB CDR3s.

5' RACE with UMI labels generated the TRB cDNA libraries. TCRdb re-called the 5' RACE reads, yielding one record per CDR3 amino acid sequence without DNA. Its table lists some 110,000 distinct CDR3 sequences. No antigen has been assigned to these receptors. Sequences were obtained from naive CXCR3+ CD8+ T cells from blood. Subset indicated: CD45RO-CCR7+CD27+CD95- naive CD8+ T cells expressing CXCR3 (TNR3+). These TCRs come from a human donor in good health. Some clones in this sample may be carry-over from other donors' samples.

The V call is TRBV21-1, the J call TRBJ2-4. TRBV21-1 is assigned pseudogene status. The CDR3 sequence is 15 residues long. The CDR3 loop reads CASRTDGYDKNIQYF.

This rearrangement joins TRBV7-3 to TRBJ2-1; TCRdb's D gene call, TRBD2, goes unchecked for lack of DNA. There are 14 residues in the CDR3. Germline V gene sequence: CDR1 SGHTA, CDR2 FQGTGA. This CDR3 reads CASSSGLAGDEQFF.